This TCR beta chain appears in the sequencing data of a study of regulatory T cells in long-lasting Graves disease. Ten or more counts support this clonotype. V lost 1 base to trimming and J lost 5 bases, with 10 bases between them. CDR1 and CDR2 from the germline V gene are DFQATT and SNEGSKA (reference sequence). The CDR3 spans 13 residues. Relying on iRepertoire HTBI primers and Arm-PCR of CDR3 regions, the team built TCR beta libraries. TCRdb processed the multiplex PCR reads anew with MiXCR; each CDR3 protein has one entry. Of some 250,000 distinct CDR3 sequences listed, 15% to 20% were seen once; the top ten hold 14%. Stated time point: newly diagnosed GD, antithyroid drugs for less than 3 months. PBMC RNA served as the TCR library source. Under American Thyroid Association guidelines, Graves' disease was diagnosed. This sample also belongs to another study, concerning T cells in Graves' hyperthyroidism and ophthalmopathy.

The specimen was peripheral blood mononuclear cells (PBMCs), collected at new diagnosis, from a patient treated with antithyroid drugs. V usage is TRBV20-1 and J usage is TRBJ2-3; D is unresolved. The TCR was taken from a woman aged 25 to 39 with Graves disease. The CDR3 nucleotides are TGCAGTGCTAGAGCCAGGAAACAAGATACGCAGTATTTT. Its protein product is CSARARKQDTQYF.